The 32 T cell receptor beta chains below all came from one sample that was sequenced in a study of control samples from healthy donors and cancer patients. Profiled with immunoSEQ multiplex PCR; TCRdb holds only in-frame clones, not every one. This sample has over 150,000 clones, with 85% to 95% found just once. Sequencing was performed on blood. These receptors all stem from a man between 18 and 29 years old in good health.

V is TRBV18 and J is TRBJ2-7, with D possibly being TRBD1 (6 bases). Trimming pared 2 bases from V and 3 bases from J, leaving 14 bases between. Germline V gene lookup returns CDR1 KGHSH and CDR2 LQKENI. CDR3 length: 15 amino acids. CDR3 region: CASSPSTGWDYEQYF. CDR3 DNA sequence: TGTGCCAGCTCACCATCAACAGGGTGGGACTACGAGCAGTACTTC.

The CDR3 loop is CASSSSVSNEKLFF. As DNA, the CDR3 is TGTGCCAGCAGTTCCAGCGTATCTAATGAAAAACTGTTTTTT. The chain has TRBV6-5 and TRBJ1-4; D not resolved. The germline V gene has CDR1 MNHEY and CDR2 SVGAGI. V was pared by 4 bases and J by 3 bases, with 9 bases between. The CDR3 covers 14 residues.

This clone has just a few counts. The rearrangement uses TRBV23-1 and TRBJ2-1; D gene uncertain. TRBV23-1 is identified as an open reading frame with a role that is uncertain. V was shortened by 5 bases and J by 0 bases, with 11 bases between the two germline ends. This CDR3 contains 15 residues. In DNA, the CDR3 is TGCGCCAGCAGTTCCCCGAGGAGCTCCTACAATGAGCAGTTCTTC. This encodes CASSSPRSSYNEQFF.

V is TRBV4-1 and J is TRBJ1-1, with D possibly TRBD1 on 6 matching bases. Germline V lookup: CDR1 MGHRA, CDR2 YSYEKL. CDR3 size: 16 residues. V was cut by 0 bases and J by 4 bases, with 15 bases left in between. CDR3: CASSQDLGAVGTEAFF. In nucleotides, the CDR3 is TGCGCCAGCAGCCAAGATTTGGGGGCGGTGGGCACTGAAGCTTTCTTT.

This clone was counted only a few times. The chain is built from TRBV11-1 and TRBJ2-7; 9 bases are shared with TRBD1. The germline gives CDR1 SGHAT, CDR2 FQDESV (reference sequence). This CDR3 is 14 amino acids long. The J segment lost 5 bases and the V segment lost 7 bases, leaving 9 bases of the junction unmatched. In DNA form, the CDR3 reads TGTGCCAGCACCCTCGACAGGGGGGTCGACGAGCAGTACTTC. Protein sequence: CASTLDRGVDEQYF.

The chain employs TRBV19 and TRBJ2-1; D possibly corresponds to TRBD1 (7 bases). This CDR3 region has 18 residues. Trimming took off 1 base at V and 8 bases at J, with 24 bases between the two ends. Germline values: CDR1 LNHDA, CDR2 SQIVND (reference sequence). CDR3 nucleotide sequence: TGTGCCAGTAGTATAGGACAGACAGGGAGGTTTTTGTCCTATGAGCAGTTCTTC. Protein product: CASSIGQTGRFLSYEQFF.

The chain employs TRBV9 and TRBJ2-2; no firm D call. Germline V gives CDR1 SGDLS, CDR2 YYNGEE. V lost 4 bases and J 3 bases, leaving 19 bases between the germline ends. The CDR3 spans 17 residues. The CDR3, as DNA: TGTGCCAGCAGCCCAAAGTTCGGTTGGCAGGACACCGGGGAGCTGTTTTTT. It codes for CASSPKFGWQDTGELFF.

V is TRBV18 and J is TRBJ1-5; no clear D. CDR3 length: 15 amino acids. Germline V gives CDR1 KGHSH, CDR2 LQKENI. Trimming removed 2 bases at V and 0 bases at J, with 8 bases between. This CDR3 reads CASSPGLGSNQPQHF. CDR3 DNA: TGTGCCAGCTCACCAGGACTCGGTAGCAATCAGCCCCAGCATTTT.

The chain couples TRBV7-9 to TRBJ1-2; D is uncertain. Germline CDR1 and CDR2: SEHNR and FQNEAQ (reference sequence). This CDR3 region has 16 residues. The V end was cut by 4 bases, the J end by 4 bases, with 19 bases between. The CDR3 nucleotides read TGTGCCAGCAGCTCCACCGGGCTTCCGGATAGCTATGGCTACACCTTC. Amino acid sequence: CASSSTGLPDSYGYTF.

The chain employs TRBV9 and TRBJ1-4, with 7 nucleotides matching TRBD1. Germline CDR1 is SGDLS and CDR2 is YYNGEE. J lost 1 base, V lost 3 bases, and 0 bases had no gene match. The CDR3 spans 14 residues. DNA of the CDR3: TGTGCCAGCAGCGCAGGGGGAACTAATGAAAAACTGTTTTTT. Protein product: CASSAGGTNEKLFF. The full variable domain, its missing parts supplied by reference TRBV9 and TRBJ1-4, is DSGVTQTPKHLITATGQRVTLRCSPRSGDLSVYWYQQSLDQGLQFLIQYYNGEERAKGNILERFSAQQFPDLHSELNLSSLELGDSALYFCASSAGGTNEKLFFGSGTQLSVL.

V and J are TRBV2 and TRBJ2-7; D is unclear. The germline CDR1 and CDR2 sequences are SNHLY and FYNNEI. Trimming removed 5 bases from V and 0 bases from J, with 2 bases in between. The CDR3 contains 11 residues. The CDR3 protein is CASSPSYEQYF. CDR3 DNA sequence: TGTGCCAGCAGTCCCTCCTACGAGCAGTACTTC.

The chain has TRBV27 and TRBJ1-4, with D possibly matching TRBD1 (5 bases). Germline loops: CDR1 MNHEY, CDR2 SMNVEV (reference sequence). The CDR3 is made up of 16 amino acids. V lost 5 bases and J lost 2, with 15 bases in between. CDR3: CASSPRGGPTNEKLFF. The CDR3 DNA follows: TGTGCCAGCAGTCCCCGGGGGGGTCCCACTAATGAAAAACTGTTTTTT.

Notes on this clone: The CDR3 carries no conserved terminal phenylalanine or tryptophan, so it likely arises from a read error. No DNA is shown, since the ends of the CDR3 on it are uncertain; the CDR3 is the one TCRdb lists. The V and J genes are TRBV6-6 and TRBJ1-5; the tabulated D call, TRBD1, remains unverified against the DNA. 12 amino acids form the CDR3, both terminal residues included. CDR1 and CDR2 (germline): MNHNY, SVGAGI (reference sequence). The CDR3 sequence is CASSYSPGQAYV.

This rearrangement joins TRBV2 to TRBJ2-7, with D possibly being TRBD2 (5 bases). The CDR3 is 12 residues long. V shed 6 bases and J shed 7 bases, with 13 bases lying between them. Germline V lookup: CDR1 SNHLY, CDR2 FYNNEI. The CDR3 loop is CASRGDSLEQYF. Written as DNA, the CDR3 is TGTGCCAGCAGGGGAGATTCATTGGAGCAGTACTTC. The variable domain in full, with the rest retrieved from reference TRBV2 and TRBJ2-7, is EPEVTQTPSHQVTQMGQEVILRCVPISNHLYFYWYRQILGQKVEFLVSFYNNEISEKSEIFDDQFSVERPDGSNFTLKIRSTKLEDSAMYFCASRGDSLEQYFGPGTRLTVT.

The chain joins TRBV12-3 or TRBV12-4 to TRBJ2-3; D gene unclear. The CDR3 runs 13 residues. Trimming cost V 3 bases and J 6 bases, with 10 bases left between them. For the CDR3, the DNA is TGTGCCAGCAGTTTGGGCCACCGGGATACGCAGTATTTT. It codes for CASSLGHRDTQYF.

The V gene is TRBV7-2, the J gene TRBJ1-2; D not resolved. Germline assignment: CDR1 SGHTA and CDR2 FQGNSA. V was clipped by 1 base and J by 5 bases, with 5 bases between them. The CDR3 has 12 amino acids. CDR3 in DNA: TGTGCCAGCAGCTTAGGCGTTTATGGCTACACCTTC. As protein: CASSLGVYGYTF.

V gene TRBV7-3 combines with J gene TRBJ2-5; TRBD1 might be the D (6 bases). The CDR3 has 15 amino acids. The germline gives CDR1 SGHTA, CDR2 FQGTGA. Trimming removed 5 bases at V and 5 bases at J, with 18 bases between. The CDR3 spells CASSLAGQGSETQYF. For the CDR3, the DNA is TGTGCCAGCAGCCTAGCAGGTCAGGGGTCGGAGACCCAGTACTTC.

J is TRBJ2-7 and V is TRBV21-1; TRBD2 is taken as the D call from the table, unchecked against the DNA. TRBV21-1 is shown as a pseudogene. The CDR3 contains 13 residues. The CDR3: CASSRGTAYEQYF. The CDR3 DNA reads TGTGCCAGCAGCCGCGGGACGGCCTACGAGCAGTACTTC.

The chain carries TRBV14 and TRBJ2-1; 8 bases agree with TRBD2. V gave up 4 bases and J gave up 2 bases; unmatched junction bases: 7. This CDR3 region has 16 residues. The germline gives CDR1 SGHDN, CDR2 FVKESK. CDR3 region: CASSRYPGGPYNEQFF. DNA for the CDR3: TGTGCCAGCAGCCGTTACCCGGGGGGGCCCTACAATGAGCAGTTCTTC. The full variable domain, with the rest looked up from reference TRBV14 and TRBJ2-1, is EAGVTQFPSHSVIEKGQTVTLRCDPISGHDNLYWYRRVMGKEIKFLLHFVKESKQDESGMPNNRFLAERTGGTYSTLKVQPAELEDSGVYFCASSRYPGGPYNEQFFGPGTRLTVL.

The chain joins TRBV9 to TRBJ1-4, with 9 bases matching TRBD1. The CDR3 runs to 14 residues. Germline V lookup: CDR1 SGDLS, CDR2 YYNGEE. J was trimmed by 8 bases and V by 2 bases; bases with no gene match: 4. The CDR3 loop reads CASSVRDRDEKLFF. The CDR3 region has the DNA TGTGCCAGCAGCGTCCGGGACAGGGACGAAAAACTGTTTTTT.

The gene calls are TRBV6-5 and TRBJ2-7; D not resolved. The CDR3 has 11 residues. Germline CDR1 reads MNHEY; CDR2 reads SVGAGI. Trimming removed 2 bases at V and 8 bases at J, with 7 bases between. CDR3 sequence (DNA): TGTGCCAGCAGTTACGCCGGACAGCAGTACTTC. Amino acid sequence: CASSYAGQQYF.

V gene TRBV21-1 combines with J gene TRBJ2-5; TRBD1, the D gene given by the table, was not confirmed from the DNA. TRBV21-1 is recorded as a pseudogene. There are 16 residues in the CDR3. The CDR3 nucleotides read TGTGCCAGCAGCAAATGTAGTGGGCAGTACCAAGAGACCCAGTACTTC. It codes for CASSKCSGQYQETQYF.

The chain uses TRBV4-2 and TRBJ1-6; D gene ambiguous. CDR3 length equals 14 residues. Germline CDR1 LGHNA, CDR2 YNFKEQ. V gave up 0 bases and J gave up 8 bases, with 8 bases separating them. The CDR3 sequence: CASSQDLWDSPLHF. The DNA for the CDR3 is TGTGCCAGCAGCCAAGATCTTTGGGATTCACCCCTCCACTTT.

This clone has only one observation. V gene TRBV19 combines with J gene TRBJ2-1; TRBD2 matches 7 bases. With 1 base clipped from V and 10 bases from J, the junction kept 4 bases outside the gene matches. The CDR3 is made up of 13 amino acids. CDR1 and CDR2 (germline): LNHDA, SQIVND (reference sequence). Here the CDR3 DNA reads TGTGCCAGTAGTATAGTAACGGGAGGCGAGCAGTTCTTC. The encoded protein is CASSIVTGGEQFF.

J is TRBJ2-2 and V is TRBV10-2, with D tentatively TRBD1 or TRBD2 (6 bases each). The CDR3 extends over 19 amino acids. Trimming stripped 2 bases from V and 2 bases from J, with 21 bases between. Germline CDR1 reads WSHSY; CDR2 reads SAAADI. Here the CDR3 reads CASSERFEGGPLNTGELFF. CDR3 coding DNA: TGCGCCAGCAGTGAGCGGTTCGAGGGGGGCCCTCTTAACACCGGGGAGCTGTTTTTT.

This clone was detected once. The J gene is TRBJ2-7, the V gene TRBV30, with D tentatively TRBD1 (6 bases). Germline loops: CDR1 GTSNPN, CDR2 SVGIG (reference sequence). This CDR3 is 11 amino acids long. V lost 3 bases and J 6 bases, leaving 9 bases between the germline ends. CDR3 protein: CAWRQGSEQYF. The CDR3 nucleotides read TGTGCCTGGAGACAGGGAAGCGAGCAGTACTTC. Full variable domain (missing parts from reference TRBV30 and TRBJ2-7): SQTIHQWPATLVQPVGSPLSLECTVEGTSNPNLYWYRQAAGRGLQLLFYSVGIGQISSEVPQNLSASRPQDRQFILSSKKLLLSDSGFYLCAWRQGSEQYFGPGTRLTVT.

The V and J genes are TRBV2 and TRBJ1-2; the D is unclear. Trimming shortened V by 4 bases and J by 2 bases, and 5 bases separated the two germline ends. Germline assignment: CDR1 SNHLY and CDR2 FYNNEI. This CDR3 has 12 residues. The CDR3 DNA reads as TGTGCCAGCAGTGGGGTCAACTATGGCTACACCTTC. This codes for CASSGVNYGYTF.

V gene TRBV4-1 combines with J gene TRBJ2-1; D is undetermined. The CDR3 loop spans 17 amino acids. V dropped 0 bases and J dropped 2 bases, with 14 bases sitting between them. The germline V gene has CDR1 MGHRA and CDR2 YSYEKL. CDR3 coding DNA: TGCGCCAGCAGCCAAGAGGTAGGGCTGGGTCCCTACAATGAGCAGTTCTTC. Amino acid sequence: CASSQEVGLGPYNEQFF.

This chain joins TRBV6-1 and TRBJ1-5; TRBD1 matches at 9 bases. Germline trimming cut 2 bases from V and 4 bases from J; bases unmatched to any gene: 6. This CDR3 is 16 amino acids long. Germline values: CDR1 MNHNS, CDR2 SASEGT. The CDR3 DNA sequence: TGTGCCAGCAGTGAAAAATACGGACAGGGGAATCAGCCCCAGCATTTT. Residues: CASSEKYGQGNQPQHF.

The V gene is TRBV4-1, the J gene TRBJ1-4, with D unresolved. The CDR3 runs to 15 residues. The V end was cut by 3 bases, the J end by 8 bases, with 16 bases between. In germline, CDR1 is MGHRA, CDR2 YSYEKL. For the CDR3, the DNA is TGCGCCAGCAGCCAGGAGGGCTGGAGTGGCGAAAAACTGTTTTTT. As protein: CASSQEGWSGEKLFF.

This chain joins TRBV5-5 and TRBJ2-1; 12 positions agree with TRBD1. Germline CDR1 is SGHKS and CDR2 is YYEKEE (reference sequence). The CDR3 has 18 residues. V lost 4 bases, J lost 4 bases, and 12 bases stayed unmatched. Here the CDR3 DNA reads TGTGCCAGCAGCGTAGCCGGGACAGGGGGCGTCGGGTACAATGAGCAGTTCTTC. It yields the protein CASSVAGTGGVGYNEQFF.

The V call is TRBV30, the J call TRBJ2-6; D not certain. V was cut by 3 bases and J by 0 bases, with 6 bases left in between. The CDR3 totals 14 residues. CDR1 and CDR2 (germline): GTSNPN, SVGIG (reference sequence). CDR3 amino acids: CAWSVNSGANVLTF. CDR3 nucleotide sequence: TGTGCCTGGAGCGTGAACTCTGGGGCCAACGTCCTGACTTTC. Full variable domain (missing parts from reference TRBV30 and TRBJ2-6): SQTIHQWPATLVQPVGSPLSLECTVEGTSNPNLYWYRQAAGRGLQLLFYSVGIGQISSEVPQNLSASRPQDRQFILSSKKLLLSDSGFYLCAWSVNSGANVLTFGAGSRLTVL.